This TCR beta chain was profiled in a study of blood T cells in healthy people across ages. Study observations and caveats: With unsorted PBMCs, a conclusive comparison of naive versus antigen-experienced cells was not possible.

Note on this clonotype: Its target is unknown.

A second PCR of 7 to 11 cycles used a sample-barcoded 5' primer and a J-beta primer mix. CDR3-containing paired-end reads numbered at least 2.5 million in each sample. A single record per CDR3 protein comes from TCRdb applying MiXCR to the 5' RACE reads. In the table there are some 1.8 million distinct CDR3 sequences, 39% of which are singletons. Every donor contributed about 10 milliliters of peripheral blood by blood draw. Trimming cost V 6 bases and J 0 bases; bases outside gene matches: 8. The CDR3 spans 16 residues. CDR1 is MNHGY, CDR2 SAAAGT, per germline. This clonotype was obtained from a human donor in good health. The rearrangement links TRBV6-8 to TRBJ2-4, with 7 bases that match TRBD1. Sample: blood. The DNA of the CDR3 is TGTGCCAGCAGAAGAACAGGGGATCTAGCCAAAAACATTCAGTACTTC. It yields the protein CASRRTGDLAKNIQYF.